This T cell receptor beta chain was recovered during a study of T cells in Graves' hyperthyroidism and ophthalmopathy. For the study at large: Before any treatment, at initial diagnosis, peripheral blood was collected.

Patients counted as stable if ophthalmopathy did not develop within 18 months. Aged 18 to 65, the patients had hyperthyroidism that was newly diagnosed and had lasted under 2 months. Amplified TCR beta CDR3 regions came from RNA transcripts. First-round RT-PCR with HTBI primers amplified the TCR CDR3 region. Via MiXCR, TCRdb re-called the multiplex PCR reads, giving one row per CDR3 protein. In the table there are around 580,000 distinct CDR3 sequences, over 15% of which are singletons. Deletions cut 1 base from V and 2 bases from J, with 15 bases between. Germline CDR1 is DFQATT and CDR2 is SNEGSKA (reference sequence). The CDR3 loop spans 15 amino acids. The sample holds a few counts of this clonotype.

The V gene is TRBV20-1, the J gene TRBJ2-7; D call uncertain. This sequence originates from a woman under 30 with Graves' hyperthyroidism. Sequencing was performed on blood. The CDR3 sequence: CSARAASDATYEQYF. DNA for the CDR3: TGCAGTGCTAGAGCGGCGTCGGATGCTACCTACGAGCAGTACTTC.